This TCR beta chain was captured by sequencing in a study of T cell responses to AZD1222 COVID-19 vaccine. Findings and caveats of the study: Nearly half of spike-specific TCRs reportedly target variant regions that are unmutated in the B.1.351 and B.1.1.7 variants.

In germline, CDR1 is SNHLY, CDR2 FYNNEI. This CDR3 comprises 11 residues. Libraries were prepared by immunoSEQ multiplex PCR; TCRdb keeps only in-frame clonotypes and omits some of them. The sample records 85,000 to 95,000 clones, about 88% being singletons. Recipients boosted at about 4 weeks or about 12 weeks are pooled. As concerns this clone: What it recognizes is unknown.

This rearrangement joins TRBV2 to TRBJ2-7, with D tentatively TRBD2 (6 bases). The tail of the sequence fits TRBJ2-1 better, so the J call may be wrong. Sequences were derived from peripheral blood, sampled 28 days after the second AZD1222 dose. This receptor was taken from an adult who received the AZD1222 COVID-19 vaccine. CDR3 bases: TGTGCCAGCAGAGAAACCGGGAGACAGTTCTTC. Translating it yields CASRETGRQFF.